This T cell receptor beta chain appears in the sequencing data of a study of post-analysis software for immune sequencing data. Unique molecular identifiers were built into the TCR beta cDNA libraries. T cells numbering about 0.9 to 11 million yielded cDNA molecules that totaled about 500,000. TCRdb re-analysed the PCR reads in MiXCR, keeping a single row per CDR3 protein. Here the sample spans approximately 730,000 distinct CDR3 sequences, just over 45% being singletons. The V segment lost 4 bases and the J segment 1 base; nucleotides outside the gene matches: 2. This CDR3 is built from 15 residues. CDR1 is SGHRS, CDR2 YFSETQ, per germline. Points on this clonotype: Its antigen is unknown.

The study, taken as a whole, reports: The authors found that F measure strongly co-clustered same-batch samples. Significantly decreased normalized Chao1 diversity was recorded for multiple sclerosis patients relative to controls. Compared with controls, patients had more of about five TRBV segments, including TRBV5-6, TRBV5-1 and TRBV20-1.

The V and J genes are TRBV5-1 and TRBJ2-5, with 12 bases that match TRBD2. What was sequenced was blood. The sequence was collected from a girl aged 5-17 years with multiple sclerosis. The DNA of the CDR3 is TGCGCCAGCAGCCTAGCGGGAGGGCCCCAAGAGACCCAGTACTTC. Protein product: CASSLAGGPQETQYF.